These T cell receptor beta chains were read from a single sample in a study of cytomegalovirus exposure and HLA in healthy donors. Sequenced by immunoSEQ multiplex PCR; TCRdb stores in-frame clones only, minus some. This table holds under 150,000 clones, 80% found once. The sample taken for sequencing was PBMCs. The receptors were gathered from a male donor in good health and CMV-seronegative. CDR3s include the opening cysteine and the closing phenylalanine or tryptophan. A D gene is named only where the DNA matches it firmly. Clone size is shown for a subset of rows, as once, few, many or a class of expanded clone.

17 | NA | TRBD1 | TRBJ2-1 | TRBV4-2 | CASSQIFRDRAVNEQFF | TGTGCCAGCAGCCAAATTTTCCGGGACAGGGCCGTCAATGAGCAGTTCTTC
15 | once | NA | TRBJ2-5 | TRBV5-4 | CASSFDRQFKETQYF | TGTGCCAGCAGTTTCGACAGGCAATTTAAAGAGACCCAGTACTTC
16 | NA | TRBD2 | TRBJ2-4 | TRBV4-2 | CASTLRTSGGEDIQYF | TGTGCCAGCACCCTGAGGACTAGCGGGGGGGAAGACATTCAGTACTTC
15 | few | TRBD1 | TRBJ1-6 | TRBV6-5 | CASSRDRLRNSPLHF | TGTGCCAGCAGTCGGGACAGATTAAGAAATTCACCCCTCCACTTT
15 | few | NA | TRBJ2-7 | TRBV7-9 | CASSAGPLSSYEQYF | TGTGCCAGCAGCGCGGGACCGCTTAGCTCCTACGAGCAGTACTTC
15 | NA | NA | TRBJ1-6 | TRBV30 | CAWSLLQGFDSPLHF | TGTGCCTGGAGCTTATTACAGGGTTTCGACTCACCCCTCCACTTT
15 | few | NA | TRBJ1-5 | TRBV5-6 | CASSFGWQGDQPQHF | TGTGCCAGCAGCTTTGGTTGGCAGGGCGATCAGCCCCAGCATTTT
15 | NA | TRBD1 | TRBJ1-5 | TRBV4-1 | CASSQEDRVNQPQHF | TGCGCCAGCAGCCAAGAGGACAGGGTAAATCAGCCCCAGCATTTT
17 | once | NA | TRBJ1-1 | TRBV13 | CASSLGWPGEWGTEAFF | TGTGCCAGCAGCTTAGGTTGGCCAGGGGAGTGGGGCACTGAAGCTTTCTTT
11 | NA | NA | TRBJ2-7 | TRBV2 | CASLTIYEQYF | TGTGCCAGCTTGACAATTTACGAGCAGTACTTC
14 | NA | NA | TRBJ2-1 | TRBV6-5 | CASRILGINNEQFF | TGTGCCAGCAGGATCCTCGGGATTAACAATGAGCAGTTCTTC
14 | NA | TRBD1 | TRBJ2-3 | TRBV5-6 | CASSTPGGPDTQYF | TGTGCCAGCAGCACCCCAGGGGGACCAGATACGCAGTATTTT
16 | NA | NA | TRBJ2-3 | TRBV30 | CASVPPQKISTDTQYF | TGTGCCTCTGTCCCCCCGCAGAAGATTAGCACAGATACGCAGTATTTT
15 | NA | NA | TRBJ2-7 | TRBV6-5 | CASSYSMQGETEQYF | TGTGCCAGCAGTTACTCGATGCAGGGTGAGACCGAGCAGTACTTC
16 | NA | NA | TRBJ2-7 | TRBV5-4 | CASSSGDSITAYEQYF | TGTGCCAGCAGCTCGGGAGACAGCATCACAGCCTACGAGCAGTACTTC
15 | NA | TRBD1 | TRBJ2-1 | TRBV18 | CASSATGGSVNEQFF | TGTGCCAGCTCGGCAACAGGGGGATCGGTCAATGAGCAGTTCTTC
16 | NA | TRBD1 | TRBJ1-5 | TRBV18 | CASSPGGAGSNQPQHF | TGTGCCAGCTCCCCAGGGGGGGCAGGGAGCAATCAGCCCCAGCATTTT
15 | NA | NA | TRBJ2-1 | TRBV18 | CASSTRQKGDNEQFF | TGTGCCAGCTCAACAAGACAGAAGGGCGACAATGAGCAGTTCTTC
16 | NA | NA | TRBJ2-7 | TRBV4-3 | CASSQGSEQGIYEQYF | TGCGCCAGCAGCCAAGGGTCTGAGCAGGGGATCTACGAGCAGTACTTC
14 | NA | TRBD1 | TRBJ2-7 | TRBV28 | CASSSGQGASEQYF | TGTGCCAGCAGTTCGGGACAGGGGGCGAGCGAGCAGTACTTC
13 | NA | NA | TRBJ1-4 | TRBV30 | CAWQGLANEKLFF | TGTGCCTGGCAGGGGCTTGCTAATGAAAAACTGTTTTTT
14 | NA | NA | TRBJ2-2 | TRBV29-1 | CSAEGGGQTGELFF | TGCAGCGCCGAAGGGGGAGGGCAGACCGGGGAGCTGTTTTTT
18 | NA | TRBD1 | TRBJ2-7 | TRBV18 | CASSPLARQGSSSNEQYF | TGTGCCAGCTCACCGTTAGCCAGACAGGGTAGTTCTTCGAACGAGCAGTACTTC
16 | NA | NA | TRBJ1-3 | TRBV4-2 | CASSQDRGEAGNTIYF | TGTGCCAGCAGCCAAGATCGCGGAGAGGCTGGAAACACCATATATTTT
17 | NA | NA | TRBJ1-2 | TRBV19 | CASSASLTSAPNYGYTF | TGTGCCAGTAGTGCTAGCTTGACATCCGCCCCCAACTATGGCTACACCTTC